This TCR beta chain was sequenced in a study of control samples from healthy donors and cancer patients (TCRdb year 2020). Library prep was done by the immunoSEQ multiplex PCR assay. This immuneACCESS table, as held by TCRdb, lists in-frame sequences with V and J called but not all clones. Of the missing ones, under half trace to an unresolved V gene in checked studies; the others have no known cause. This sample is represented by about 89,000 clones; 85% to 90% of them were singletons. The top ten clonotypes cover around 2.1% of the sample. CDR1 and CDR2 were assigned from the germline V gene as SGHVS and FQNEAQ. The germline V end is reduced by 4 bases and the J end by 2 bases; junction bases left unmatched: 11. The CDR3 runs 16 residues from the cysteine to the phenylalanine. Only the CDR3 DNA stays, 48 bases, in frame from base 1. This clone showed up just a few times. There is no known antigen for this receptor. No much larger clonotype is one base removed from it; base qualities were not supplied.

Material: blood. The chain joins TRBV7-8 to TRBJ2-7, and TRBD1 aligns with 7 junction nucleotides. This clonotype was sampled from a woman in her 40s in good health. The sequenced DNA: TGTGCCAGCAGCTCCCAGACCGGGACAGCCGCCTACGAGCAGTACTTC. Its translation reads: CASSSQTGTAAYEQYF.